These 10 T cell receptor beta chains share one sample of origin, sequenced in a study of T cell repertoires in cytomegalovirus infection (dated by TCRdb to the late 2010s). Sequencing was carried out with an Illumina HiSeq 1500. Clones were called with MiXCR by TCRdb after fastp trimmed the public reads at Q25, and only in-frame beta chains were retained. All rows with the same CDR3 protein become a single entry with the most common DNA and genes. Across this sample there are some 150,000 distinct CDR3 sequences, with 23% seen only once. The ten most abundant clones make up over 9.5% of the sample. The specimen sequenced was PBMCs. These receptors were obtained from a human donor in good health (CMV status not recorded). Some clones in this sample may be carry-over from other donors' samples.

This clonotype was observed a few times. The genes are TRBV6-6 and TRBJ2-6; D possibly corresponds to TRBD2 (6 bases). The CDR3 is made up of 16 amino acids. Per the germline V gene, CDR1 is MNHNY and CDR2 is SVGAGI (reference sequence). With 5 bases removed from V and 2 bases from J, the gap between germline ends came to 13 bases. The DNA of the CDR3 is TGTGCCAGCAGTCCCCGCGGGGTTGCTGGGGCCAACGTCCTGACTTTC. Its translation is CASSPRGVAGANVLTF.

This chain uses TRBV5-6 with TRBJ2-1; D uncertain. This CDR3 is built from 13 residues. The V and J ends lost 2 bases and 6 bases respectively, with 9 bases between them. Germline V lookup: CDR1 SGHDT, CDR2 YYEEEE. CDR3 sequence (DNA): TGTGCCAGCAGCTTCCAGGTCGGCAATGAGCAGTTCTTC. Amino acids: CASSFQVGNEQFF.

This clonotype was seen a few times. The rearrangement links TRBV7-8 to TRBJ1-2, with no clear D. The CDR3 has 13 amino acids. V gave up 1 base and J gave up 4 bases, with 7 bases separating them. In germline, CDR1 is SGHVS, CDR2 FQNEAQ. The CDR3 region has the DNA TGTGCCAGCAGCTTAGGTCGAGGCTATGGCTACACCTTC. Its protein is CASSLGRGYGYTF.

The V call is TRBV28, the J call TRBJ1-2; weak D call: TRBD1 (6 bases). CDR3 length: 19 amino acids. The germline gives CDR1 MDHEN, CDR2 SYDVKM. V lost 7 bases and J lost 8, with 35 bases in between. CDR3 sequence: CASKMDRWTLNRENEGYTF. The CDR3 DNA follows: TGTGCCAGCAAGATGGACCGATGGACTTTAAACAGGGAGAACGAGGGCTACACCTTC.

In its sample, this clonotype was seen many times. The chain combines TRBV28 with TRBJ2-7, with 8 bases aligning to TRBD1. Germline trimming cut 5 bases from V and 0 bases from J; bases unmatched to any gene: 6. CDR1 is MDHEN, CDR2 SYDVKM, per germline. This CDR3 region has 15 residues. CDR3 nucleotides: TGTGCCAGCAGTCCCAGACAGGGGAGCTCCTACGAGCAGTACTTC. It yields the protein CASSPRQGSSYEQYF.

V is TRBV2 and J is TRBJ2-1, with unresolved D. The V end was cut by 4 bases, the J end by 7 bases, with 5 bases between. Germline V CDR1 and CDR2: SNHLY, FYNNEI. This CDR3 contains 11 residues. As DNA, the CDR3 is TGTGCCAGCAGTGCCGGAAATGAGCAGTTCTTC. Translated, it gives CASSAGNEQFF.

The sample holds many counts of this clonotype. The genes are TRBV7-2 and TRBJ2-3; D gene ambiguous. CDR1 is SGHTA, CDR2 FQGNSA, per germline. The CDR3 is 13 residues long. V gave up 5 bases and J gave up 2 bases, with 8 bases separating them. DNA of the CDR3: TGTGCCAGCAGCCCCCTAAACACAGATACGCAGTATTTT. As protein: CASSPLNTDTQYF. Full variable domain (missing parts from reference TRBV7-2 and TRBJ2-3): GAGVSQSPSNKVTEKGKDVELRCDPISGHTALYWYRQSLGQGLEFLIYFQGNSAPDKSGLPSDRFSAERTGGSVSTLTIQRTQQEDSAVYLCASSPLNTDTQYFGPGTRLTVL.

The CDR3 protein is CASSVAGKSYGYTF. The CDR3 region has the DNA TGTGCCAGCAGCGTAGCCGGGAAAAGCTATGGCTACACCTTC. This chain uses TRBV27 with TRBJ1-2; D call uncertain. Germline V lookup: CDR1 MNHEY, CDR2 SMNVEV (reference sequence). The V and J ends lost 6 bases and 4 bases respectively, with 15 bases between them. The CDR3 length is 14 residues.

Ten or more counts support this clonotype. The chain couples TRBV12-3 or TRBV12-4 to TRBJ1-1; D ambiguous. V was shortened by 5 bases and J by 0 bases, with 13 bases between the two germline ends. The CDR3 sequence is 15 residues long. This CDR3 reads CASSPKETMNTEAFF. The CDR3 DNA reads TGTGCCAGCAGTCCCAAGGAGACCATGAACACTGAAGCTTTCTTT.

This clonotype was counted a few times. The chain has TRBV20-1 and TRBJ1-2; D remains unclear. Germline assignment: CDR1 DFQATT and CDR2 SNEGSKA (reference sequence). This CDR3 is 12 amino acids long. V lost 5 bases and J 2 bases, leaving 9 bases between the germline ends. The CDR3 DNA reads TGCAGTGCTTCGGACGTGAACTATGGCTACACCTTC. Protein sequence: CSASDVNYGYTF.